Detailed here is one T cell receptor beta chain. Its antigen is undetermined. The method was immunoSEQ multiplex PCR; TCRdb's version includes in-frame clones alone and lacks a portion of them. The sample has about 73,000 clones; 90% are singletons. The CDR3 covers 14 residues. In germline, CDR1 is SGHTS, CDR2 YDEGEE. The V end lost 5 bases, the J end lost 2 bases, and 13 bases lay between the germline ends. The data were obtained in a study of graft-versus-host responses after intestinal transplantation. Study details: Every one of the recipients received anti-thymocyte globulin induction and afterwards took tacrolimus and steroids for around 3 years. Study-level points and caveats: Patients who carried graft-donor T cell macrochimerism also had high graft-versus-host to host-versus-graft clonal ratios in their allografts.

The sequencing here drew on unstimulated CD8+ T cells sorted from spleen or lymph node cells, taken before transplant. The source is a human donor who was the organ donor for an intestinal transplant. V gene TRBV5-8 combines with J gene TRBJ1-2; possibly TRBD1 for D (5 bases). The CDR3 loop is CASSWVGVNYGYTF. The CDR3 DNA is TGTGCCAGCAGTTGGGTAGGGGTGAACTATGGCTACACCTTC. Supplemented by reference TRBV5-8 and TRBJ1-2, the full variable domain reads EAGVTQSPTHLIKTRGQQATLRCSPISGHTSVYWYQQALGLGLQFLLWYDEGEERNRGNFPPRFSGRQFPNYSSELNVNALELEDSALYLCASSWVGVNYGYTFGSGTRLTVV.